The rows below give T cell receptor beta chains drawn from one sample of a study of radiotherapy plus CTLA-4 blockade in lung cancer. Produced via immunoSEQ multiplex PCR; TCRdb's table is partial and in-frame only. This table holds 45,000 to 55,000 clones, 88% found once. The source was peripheral blood, collected from a patient treated with radiotherapy plus ipilimumab. These receptors originate from a human donor with non-small cell lung cancer whose response to radiotherapy plus ipilimumab could not be evaluated. CDR3s include the opening cysteine and the closing phenylalanine or tryptophan. D genes are given only for firm matches. Size values are once, few and many counts, or a class for expanded clones, and some rows have none.

>NA|TRBV7-2|NA|TRBJ2-3
CASAGTTDTQYF
TGTGCCTCTGCGGGGACCACAGATACGCAGTATTTT
>TRBD2|TRBV5-1|NA|TRBJ2-5
CASGSTGLAVQETQYF
TGCGCCAGCGGCTCGACCGGACTAGCGGTCCAAGAGACCCAGTACTTC
>TRBD1|TRBV6-1|NA|TRBJ2-7
CASRPRTGDHEQYF
TGTGCCAGCAGGCCCCGAACAGGGGACCACGAGCAGTACTTC
>NA|TRBV5-6|NA|TRBJ2-6
CASSFGRVSGANVLTF
TGTGCCAGCAGCTTCGGTCGAGTCTCTGGGGCCAACGTCCTGACTTTC
>TRBD2|TRBV9|NA|TRBJ2-7
CASSVGVAGVYEQYF
TGTGCCAGCAGCGTAGGAGTAGCGGGGGTTTACGAGCAGTACTTC
>NA|TRBV7-8|NA|TRBJ1-1
CASSFLGTKNTEAFF
TGTGCCAGCAGCTTCTTAGGGACAAAAAACACTGAAGCTTTCTTT
>NA|TRBV7-9|NA|TRBJ1-2
CASSRPGSLLNGYTF
TGTGCCAGCAGCCGCCCCGGGTCCCTTTTAAACGGCTACACCTTC
>NA|TRBV6-6|NA|TRBJ1-3
CASYSALRGNTIYF
TGTGCCAGTTACAGTGCCCTCCGTGGAAACACCATATATTTT
>TRBD1|TRBV2|NA|TRBJ1-3
CASSEGQGTGNTIYF
TGTGCCAGCAGTGAAGGACAGGGGACTGGAAACACCATATATTTT
>NA|TRBV7-2|NA|TRBJ2-1
CASSSGLNRGYNEQFF
TGTGCCAGCAGCTCGGGACTTAACCGAGGGTACAATGAGCAGTTCTTC
>NA|TRBV6-5|NA|TRBJ2-1
CASSYRGTPGYEQFF
TGTGCCAGCAGTTACCGGGGGACCCCTGGTTATGAGCAGTTCTTC
>TRBD2|TRBV9|NA|TRBJ2-3
CASSPSGLAGTSTDTQYF
TGTGCCAGCAGCCCCTCCGGACTAGCGGGAACGAGCACAGATACGCAGTATTTT
>NA|TRBV10-3|NA|TRBJ1-2
CAISESSSGGGYTF
TGTGCCATCAGTGAGTCATCTTCGGGGGGTGGCTACACCTTC
>NA|TRBV7-9|NA|TRBJ1-2
CASSLSRGFNYGYTF
TGTGCCAGCAGCCTTTCCCGGGGATTTAACTATGGCTACACCTTC
>TRBD1|TRBV29-1|NA|TRBJ2-1
CSARGTGVNEQFF
TGCAGCGCCCGCGGGACAGGGGTCAATGAGCAGTTCTTC
>NA|TRBV9|NA|TRBJ1-4
CASSVGQGNEKLFF
TGTGCCAGCAGCGTAGGGCAGGGAAACGAAAAACTGTTTTTT
>TRBD2|TRBV6-5|NA|TRBJ2-5
CASSYGASGNQETQYF
TGTGCCAGCAGTTACGGGGCTAGCGGTAACCAAGAGACCCAGTACTTC
>TRBD2|TRBV4-1|NA|TRBJ2-2
CASSQELAGGLDTGELFF
TGCGCCAGCAGCCAAGAACTAGCGGGGGGGCTCGACACCGGGGAGCTGTTTTTT
>NA|TRBV6-1|once|TRBJ2-3
CASSDSSQGTDTQYF
TGTGCCAGCAGTGACAGCAGTCAGGGCACAGATACGCAGTATTTT
>NA|TRBV5-6|NA|TRBJ2-7
CASSSSSYEQYF
TGTGCCAGCAGTTCGAGCTCCTACGAGCAGTACTTC
>NA|TRBV21-1|NA|TRBJ1-1
CASSLPDKWSTEAFF
TGTGCCAGCAGCCTTCCGGACAAATGGAGCACTGAAGCTTTCTTT
>NA|TRBV21-1|NA|TRBJ2-5
CASSLGLAGLTQETQYF
TGTGCCAGCAGCCTTGGACTAGCGGGGCTCACCCAAGAGACCCAGTACTTC
>NA|TRBV29-1|NA|TRBJ2-3
CSAERGTDTQYF
TGCAGCGCCGAGAGGGGCACAGATACGCAGTATTTT
>TRBD1|TRBV5-1|once|TRBJ2-3
CASSFRQGTDTQYF
TGCGCCAGCAGTTTTAGACAGGGGACGGATACGCAGTATTTT
>TRBD1|TRBV25-1|NA|TRBJ1-2
CASSPRDRSYGYTF
TGTGCCAGCAGTCCTCGGGACAGATCGTATGGCTACACCTTC
>NA|TRBV16|NA|TRBJ2-5
CASSQSPETQYF
TGTGCCAGCAGCCAATCCCCGGAGACCCAGTACTTC
>NA|TRBV6-1|NA|TRBJ2-7
CAIQDILPEQYF
TGTGCCATTCAGGATATTCTCCCCGAGCAGTACTTC
>NA|TRBV12-5|NA|TRBJ2-3
CASGNSADTQYF
TGTGCTAGCGGGAATTCGGCAGATACGCAGTATTTT
>NA|TRBV2|NA|TRBJ1-5
CASSGAGVRQPQHF
TGTGCCAGCAGTGGGGCAGGGGTCCGTCAGCCCCAGCATTTT
>NA|TRBV18|NA|TRBJ2-7
CASSPAEGREQYF
TGTGCCAGCTCACCGGCTGAGGGCCGCGAGCAGTACTTC
>NA|TRBV18|once|TRBJ2-3
CASSPPGGGLTDTQYF
TGTGCCAGCTCACCACCAGGAGGCGGGCTCACAGATACGCAGTATTTT
>TRBD1|TRBV18|NA|TRBJ1-6
CASSPPTGNSPLHF
TGTGCCAGCTCACCACCGACAGGGAATTCACCCCTCCACTTT
>NA|TRBV2|NA|TRBJ1-2
CASRYGGGAGYTF
TGTGCCAGCCGATACGGCGGAGGGGCCGGCTACACCTTC
>TRBD1|TRBV19|once|TRBJ1-3
CASGSGGPGNTIYF
TGTGCCAGTGGGTCAGGGGGCCCCGGAAACACCATATATTTT
>TRBD2|TRBV5-6|NA|TRBJ2-4
CASSLEVSGQGVQYF
TGTGCCAGCAGCTTGGAAGTTAGCGGGCAAGGCGTTCAGTACTTC
>NA|TRBV7-2|NA|TRBJ2-3
CASSLKIGGLPTDTQYF
TGTGCCAGCAGCTTAAAGATTGGCGGGCTACCCACAGATACGCAGTATTTT
>NA|TRBV5-6|few|TRBJ2-7
CASSLGRDVAYEQYF
TGTGCCAGCAGCTTGGGACGGGATGTGGCCTACGAGCAGTACTTC
>TRBD1|TRBV5-4|NA|TRBJ2-2
CASSSPGQAPPGELFF
TGTGCCAGCAGCTCACCGGGACAGGCCCCACCGGGGGAGCTGTTTTTT
>NA|TRBV5-1|NA|TRBJ2-1
CASSLRGALNEQFF
TGCGCCAGCAGCTTACGGGGGGCCCTCAATGAGCAGTTCTTC
>TRBD1|TRBV28|NA|TRBJ1-3
CASSSPSGGLANTIYF
TGTGCCAGCAGTTCGCCCTCAGGGGGCTTGGCAAACACCATATATTTT
>NA|TRBV4-3|NA|TRBJ2-7
CASSLTVSYEQYF
TGCGCCAGCAGCCTGACTGTTTCCTACGAGCAGTACTTC
>NA|TRBV28|NA|TRBJ1-5
CASQGLDSNQPQHF
TGTGCCAGCCAGGGACTGGATAGCAATCAGCCCCAGCATTTT
>TRBD1|TRBV6-6|NA|TRBJ1-2
CASSSPSTGGYGYTF
TGTGCCAGCAGTTCGCCGTCGACAGGGGGTTATGGCTACACCTTC
>NA|TRBV5-1|NA|TRBJ2-7
CASSSGEGTYSYEQYF
TGCGCCAGCAGCTCGGGGGAGGGGACATACTCCTACGAGCAGTACTTC
>NA|TRBV5-4|NA|TRBJ2-3
CASTFGGYTDTQYF
TGTGCCAGCACCTTTGGGGGGTACACAGATACGCAGTATTTT
>NA|TRBV7-2|once|TRBJ1-5
CASSLNRVNQPQHF
TGTGCCAGCAGCTTGAACAGGGTCAATCAGCCCCAGCATTTT
>NA|TRBV6-5|once|TRBJ1-4
CASSYTTGLNEKLFF
TGTGCCAGCAGTTACACGACAGGCCTGAATGAAAAACTGTTTTTT
>TRBD1|TRBV19|NA|TRBJ2-7
CATAGTASYEQYF
TGTGCCACCGCCGGGACAGCCTCCTACGAGCAGTACTTC
>NA|TRBV4-1|NA|TRBJ1-6
CASSHVGRDSPLHF
TGCGCCAGCAGCCACGTAGGGAGGGATTCACCCCTCCACTTT
>TRBD2|TRBV7-2|once|TRBJ2-7
CASSLTAGGYEQYF
TGTGCCAGCAGCTTAACGGCGGGGGGATACGAGCAGTACTTC
>NA|TRBV13|NA|TRBJ2-4
CASSLRTSTGAKNIQYF
TGTGCCAGCAGCTTAAGGACATCCACCGGAGCCAAAAACATTCAGTACTTC
>NA|TRBV2|NA|TRBJ2-1
CASSEARYNEQFF
TGTGCCAGCAGTGAAGCGCGCTACAATGAGCAGTTCTTC